This T cell receptor beta chain was captured by sequencing in a study of T cells in Graves' hyperthyroidism and ophthalmopathy. As for the study in general: Blood from the periphery was taken at initial diagnosis, before any treatment.

CDR1 SQVTM and CDR2 ANQGSEA come from the germline V gene. The junction had 6 bases not matched to a gene; V was cut back by 4 bases and J by 0 bases. The CDR3 sequence is 14 residues long. Those patients with uncontrolled infection, other autoimmune disease, pregnancy or lactation were excluded. Amplified regions were TCR beta CDR3 sequences from RNA transcripts. The HTBI primer set drove a first-round RT-PCR of the TCR CDR3. One entry per CDR3 protein results from TCRdb running MiXCR on the multiplex PCR reads. This table has 350,000 or so distinct CDR3 sequences, 15% to 20% appearing once. The sequenced sample consisted of blood. This receptor was obtained from a woman aged 45-65 years with Graves' hyperthyroidism. The genes are TRBV29-1 and TRBJ2-7; 7 nucleotides agree with TRBD2. The CDR3 DNA follows: TGCAGCGTTGTGGGGAGGGGAGGCTCCTACGAGCAGTACTTC. Protein: CSVVGRGGSYEQYF.